The 15 T cell receptor beta chains reported below all come from one sample, sequenced in a study of response to subunit inactivated influenza vaccine. TCRdb analysed the RT-PCR reads with MiXCR anew, one entry per CDR3 protein. Among roughly 700,000 distinct CDR3 sequences, around 16% were seen once, and the ten largest hold around 10%. The sequencing here drew on PBMCs from blood, taken roughly 12 days after vaccination. These receptors came from a man in his forties or fifties who received an inactivated influenza vaccine.

This clonotype was detected a few times. The rearrangement links TRBV12-3 or TRBV12-4 to TRBJ2-2; TRBD1 matches at 7 bases. This CDR3 contains 15 residues. The ends lost 5 bases at V and 3 bases at J; junction bases unmatched: 6. The DNA of the CDR3 is TGTGCCAGCAGTCCAGACAGGGCGTACACCGGGGAGCTGTTTTTT. Its translation: CASSPDRAYTGELFF.

This clonotype was counted only a few times. The chain carries TRBV14 and TRBJ1-1; a possible D gene is TRBD1 (5 bases). CDR1 and CDR2 (germline): SGHDN, FVKESK. V was shortened by 0 bases and J by 10 bases, with 9 bases between the two germline ends. This CDR3 comprises 12 residues. The chain's CDR3 is CASSQDRVSAFF. In DNA form, the CDR3 reads TGTGCCAGCAGCCAAGACAGGGTCTCAGCTTTCTTT.

The CDR3 region is CAGSLRDEQFF. DNA of the CDR3: TGTGCCGGATCTCTACGGGATGAGCAGTTCTTC. This chain uses TRBV6-1 with TRBJ2-1; D uncertain. The CDR3 covers 11 residues. From germline, CDR1 is MNHNS and CDR2 SASEGT. The V gene lost 11 bases and the J gene lost 8 bases, with 13 bases spanning the gap.

This clonotype was picked up a small number of times. This sequence joins TRBV11-2 and TRBJ2-1; 8 bases are a match to TRBD1. CDR3 length: 17 amino acids. CDR1 is SGHAT, CDR2 FQNNGV, per germline. Germline trimming cut 1 base from V and 3 bases from J; bases unmatched to any gene: 8. The CDR3 loop is CASSLGLDRGNYNEQFF. CDR3 DNA sequence: TGTGCCAGCAGCTTAGGATTAGACAGGGGCAACTACAATGAGCAGTTCTTC. Together with reference TRBV11-2 and TRBJ2-1, the CDR3 gives the full variable domain: EAGVAQSPRYKIIEKRQSVAFWCNPISGHATLYWYQQILGQGPKLLIQFQNNGVVDDSQLPKDRFSAERLKGVDSTLKIQPAKLEDSAVYLCASSLGLDRGNYNEQFFGPGTRLTVL.

This clonotype was picked up a small number of times. The chain has TRBV2 and TRBJ1-4, with D possibly TRBD1 on 5 matching bases. The V end was cut by 1 base, the J end by 3 bases, with 9 bases between. Germline V gives CDR1 SNHLY, CDR2 FYNNEI. This CDR3 has 15 residues. For the CDR3, the DNA is TGTGCCAGCAGTGAAGTGGGGGTAGCTAATGAAAAACTGTTTTTT. It encodes CASSEVGVANEKLFF.

This chain links TRBV5-6 with TRBJ2-2; D perhaps matches TRBD2 (6 bases). From germline, CDR1 is SGHDT and CDR2 YYEEEE. With 0 bases removed from V and 4 bases from J, the gap between germline ends came to 10 bases. The length of the CDR3 is 15 residues. CDR3 residues: CASSLVREVTGELFF. CDR3 bases: TGTGCCAGCAGCTTGGTCAGGGAGGTCACCGGGGAGCTGTTTTTT.

The chain has TRBV2 and TRBJ2-3; 10 bases match TRBD2. Germline V gene data show CDR1 as SNHLY and CDR2 as FYNNEI. The ends lost 4 bases at V and 6 bases at J; junction bases unmatched: 7. The CDR3 covers 15 residues. CDR3 loop: CASSVGLAGEDTQYF. CDR3 DNA: TGTGCCAGCAGTGTCGGGCTAGCGGGGGAGGATACGCAGTATTTT. The whole variable domain, remainder taken from reference TRBV2 and TRBJ2-3, is EPEVTQTPSHQVTQMGQEVILRCVPISNHLYFYWYRQILGQKVEFLVSFYNNEISEKSEIFDDQFSVERPDGSNFTLKIRSTKLEDSAMYFCASSVGLAGEDTQYFGPGTRLTVL.

The gene calls are TRBV9 and TRBJ2-5; TRBD1 matches 7 bases. There are 18 residues in the CDR3. Germline-derived CDR1 and CDR2 are SGDLS and YYNGEE. The trim removed 1 base at V and 2 bases at J, leaving 14 bases unmatched. The CDR3 loop is CASSVRSSAGGVQETQYF. As DNA, the CDR3 is TGTGCCAGCAGCGTAAGGAGCTCCGCAGGGGGAGTTCAAGAGACCCAGTACTTC.

The chain uses TRBV29-1 and TRBJ2-7; the D gene is possibly TRBD1 (6 bases). This CDR3 region has 14 residues. Trimming stripped 5 bases from V and 5 bases from J, with 19 bases between. Per germline, CDR1 SQVTM and CDR2 ANQGSEA. The CDR3 nucleotides read TGCAGCGTTCGTCGGGCCAGGGGCGAGAACGAGCAGTACTTC. This translates into CSVRRARGENEQYF.

The J gene is TRBJ2-5, the V gene TRBV6-2 or TRBV6-3, with 11 bases that match TRBD2. Trimming at V came to 6 bases and at J to 7 bases, leaving 10 bases not matched to a gene. The germline V gene has CDR1 MNHEY and CDR2 SVGEGT. This CDR3 is 15 amino acids long. CDR3 sequence: CASSPRLAGWGTQYF. For the CDR3, the DNA is TGTGCCAGCAGCCCCCGACTAGCGGGATGGGGGACCCAGTACTTC.

The genes are TRBV3-1 and TRBJ1-1; 12 bases match TRBD1. V lost 10 bases and J lost 2; bases outside the gene matches: 2. This CDR3 spans 13 amino acids. Per germline, CDR1 LGHDT and CDR2 YNNKEL (reference sequence). Here the CDR3 DNA reads TGTGCCACCGGGACAGGGGGCAACACTGAAGCTTTCTTT. This translates into CATGTGGNTEAFF.

V and J are TRBV27 and TRBJ2-7, with D perhaps TRBD2 (6 bases). The CDR3 covers 15 residues. Germline lookup yields CDR1 MNHEY and CDR2 SMNVEV (reference sequence). The V and J ends lost 7 bases and 3 bases respectively, with 19 bases between them. The CDR3, as DNA: TGTGCCAGCACCTTCTCCTATCGGGGGAACTACGAGCAGTACTTC. Amino acid sequence: CASTFSYRGNYEQYF.

This clonotype was seen only a few times. The rearrangement links TRBV12-3 or TRBV12-4 to TRBJ2-5; 9 nucleotides agree with TRBD2. CDR3 length equals 14 residues. With V trimmed by 9 bases and J by 3 bases, 8 bases remained unmatched. This chain's CDR3 is CASGPGLAEETQYF. The CDR3 coding sequence is TGTGCCAGTGGGCCGGGACTAGCAGAAGAGACCCAGTACTTC.

The chain carries TRBV29-1 and TRBJ2-3, with 8 bases lining up with TRBD2. The CDR3 loop spans 15 amino acids. J gave up 5 bases and V 4 bases, and 11 bases lay outside the gene matches. Germline lookup yields CDR1 SQVTM and CDR2 ANQGSEA. The CDR3 loop is CSVGSSATSVDTQYF. The CDR3 DNA reads as TGCAGCGTTGGAAGTAGTGCGACTAGCGTAGATACGCAGTATTTT.

A few counts support this clonotype. The rearrangement joins TRBV6-1 to TRBJ1-1; D may be TRBD1 (6 bases). CDR3 length: 14 amino acids. Trimming removed 11 bases at V and 0 bases at J, with 16 bases between. Germline V lookup: CDR1 MNHNS, CDR2 SASEGT. The CDR3 region has the DNA TGTGCCGGCGCGAGGACAGCCATGAACACTGAAGCTTTCTTT. It yields the protein CAGARTAMNTEAFF.